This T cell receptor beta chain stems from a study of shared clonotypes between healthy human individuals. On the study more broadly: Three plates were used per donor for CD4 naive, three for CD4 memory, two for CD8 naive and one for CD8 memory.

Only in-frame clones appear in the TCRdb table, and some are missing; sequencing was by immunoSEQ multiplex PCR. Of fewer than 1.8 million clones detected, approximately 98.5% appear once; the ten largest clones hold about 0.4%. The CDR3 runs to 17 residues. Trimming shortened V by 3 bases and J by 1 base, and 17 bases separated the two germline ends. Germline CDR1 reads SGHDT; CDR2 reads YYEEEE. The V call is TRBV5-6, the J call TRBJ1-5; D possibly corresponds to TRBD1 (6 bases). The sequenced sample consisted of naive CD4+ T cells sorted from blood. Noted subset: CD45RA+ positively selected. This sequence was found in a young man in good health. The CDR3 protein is CASSSTHDRSSNQPQHF. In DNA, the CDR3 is TGTGCCAGCAGCTCAACCCACGACAGGTCCAGCAATCAGCCCCAGCATTTT.